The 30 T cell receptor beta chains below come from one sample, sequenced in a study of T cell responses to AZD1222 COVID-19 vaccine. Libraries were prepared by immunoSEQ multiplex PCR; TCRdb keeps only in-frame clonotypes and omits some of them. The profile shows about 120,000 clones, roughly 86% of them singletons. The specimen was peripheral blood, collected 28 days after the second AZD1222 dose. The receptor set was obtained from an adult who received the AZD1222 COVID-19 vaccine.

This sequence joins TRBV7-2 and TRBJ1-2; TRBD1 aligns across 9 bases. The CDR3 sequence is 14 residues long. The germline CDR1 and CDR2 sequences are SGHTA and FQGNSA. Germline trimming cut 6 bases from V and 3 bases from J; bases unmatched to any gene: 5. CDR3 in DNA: TGTGCCAGCAGTCCCACAGGGGGCTACTATGGCTACACCTTC. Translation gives CASSPTGGYYGYTF.

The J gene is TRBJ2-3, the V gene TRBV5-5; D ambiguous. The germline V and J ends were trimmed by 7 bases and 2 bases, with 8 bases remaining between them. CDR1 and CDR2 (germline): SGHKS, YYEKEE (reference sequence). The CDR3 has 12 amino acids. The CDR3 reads CASGGVTDTQYF. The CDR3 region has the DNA TGTGCCAGCGGTGGGGTCACAGATACGCAGTATTTT. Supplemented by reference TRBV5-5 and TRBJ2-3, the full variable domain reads DAGVTQSPTHLIKTRGQQVTLRCSPISGHKSVSWYQQVLGQGPQFIFQYYEKEERGRGNFPDRFSARQFPNYSSELNVNALLLGDSALYLCASGGVTDTQYFGPGTRLTVL.

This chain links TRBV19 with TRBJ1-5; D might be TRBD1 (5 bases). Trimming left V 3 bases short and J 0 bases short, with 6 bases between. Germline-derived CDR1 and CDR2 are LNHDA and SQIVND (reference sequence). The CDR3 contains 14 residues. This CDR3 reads CASSMGGSNQPQHF. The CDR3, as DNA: TGTGCCAGTAGTATGGGGGGTAGCAATCAGCCCCAGCATTTT. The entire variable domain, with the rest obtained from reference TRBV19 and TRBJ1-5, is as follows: DGGITQSPKYLFRKEGQNVTLSCEQNLNHDAMYWYRQDPGQGLRLIYYSQIVNDFQKGDIAEGYSVSREKKESFPLTVTSAQKNPTAFYLCASSMGGSNQPQHFGDGTRLSIL.

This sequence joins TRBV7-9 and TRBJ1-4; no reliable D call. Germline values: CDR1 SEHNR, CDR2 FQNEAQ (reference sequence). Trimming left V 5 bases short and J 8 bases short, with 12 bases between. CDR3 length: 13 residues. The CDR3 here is CASSPSGWEKLFF. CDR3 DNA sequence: TGTGCCAGCAGCCCCAGTGGGTGGGAAAAACTGTTTTTT. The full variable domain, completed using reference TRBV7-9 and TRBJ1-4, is DTGVSQNPRHKITKRGQNVTFRCDPISEHNRLYWYRQTLGQGPEFLTYFQNEAQLEKSRLLSDRFSAERPKGSFSTLEIQRTEQGDSAMYLCASSPSGWEKLFFGSGTQLSVL.

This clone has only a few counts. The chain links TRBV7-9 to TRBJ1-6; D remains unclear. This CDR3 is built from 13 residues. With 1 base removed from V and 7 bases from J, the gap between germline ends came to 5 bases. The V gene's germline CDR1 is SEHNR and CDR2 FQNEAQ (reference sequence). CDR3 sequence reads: CASSLGQNSPLHF. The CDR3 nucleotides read TGTGCCAGCAGCTTAGGGCAGAATTCACCCCTCCACTTT.

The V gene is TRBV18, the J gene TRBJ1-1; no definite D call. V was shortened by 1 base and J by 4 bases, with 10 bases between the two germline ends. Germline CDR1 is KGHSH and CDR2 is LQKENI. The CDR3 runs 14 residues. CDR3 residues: CASSPQESGTEAFF. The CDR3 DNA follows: TGTGCCAGCTCACCACAGGAGAGCGGCACTGAAGCTTTCTTT.

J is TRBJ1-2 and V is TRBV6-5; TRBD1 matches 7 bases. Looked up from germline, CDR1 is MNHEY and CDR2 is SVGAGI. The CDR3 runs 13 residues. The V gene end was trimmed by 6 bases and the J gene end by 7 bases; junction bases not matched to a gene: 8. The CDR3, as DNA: TGTGCCAGCAGCACCGACAGGGTGGGTGGCTACACCTTC. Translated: CASSTDRVGGYTF.

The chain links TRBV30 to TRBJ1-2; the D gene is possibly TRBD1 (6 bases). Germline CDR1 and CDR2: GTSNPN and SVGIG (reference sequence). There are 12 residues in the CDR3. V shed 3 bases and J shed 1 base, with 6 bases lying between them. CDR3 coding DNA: TGTGCCTGGAGCAGGGGTAACTATGGCTACACCTTC. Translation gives CAWSRGNYGYTF.

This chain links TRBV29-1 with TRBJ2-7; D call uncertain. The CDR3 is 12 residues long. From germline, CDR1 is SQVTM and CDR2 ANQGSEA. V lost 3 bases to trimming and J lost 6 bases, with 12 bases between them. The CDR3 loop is CSVDTGSSEQYF. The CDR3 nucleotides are TGCAGCGTTGACACGGGTTCCAGCGAGCAGTACTTC.

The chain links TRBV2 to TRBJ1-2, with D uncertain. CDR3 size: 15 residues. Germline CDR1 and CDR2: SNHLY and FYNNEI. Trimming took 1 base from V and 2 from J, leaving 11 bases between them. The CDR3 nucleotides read TGTGCCAGCAGTGAAGGGACGCACACCAACTATGGCTACACCTTC. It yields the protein CASSEGTHTNYGYTF. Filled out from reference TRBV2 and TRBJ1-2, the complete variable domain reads EPEVTQTPSHQVTQMGQEVILRCVPISNHLYFYWYRQILGQKVEFLVSFYNNEISEKSEIFDDQFSVERPDGSNFTLKIRSTKLEDSAMYFCASSEGTHTNYGYTFGSGTRLTVV.

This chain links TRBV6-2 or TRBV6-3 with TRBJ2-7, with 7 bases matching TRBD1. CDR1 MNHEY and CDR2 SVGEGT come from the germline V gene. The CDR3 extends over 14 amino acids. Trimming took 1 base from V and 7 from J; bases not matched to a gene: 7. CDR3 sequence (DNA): TGTGCCAGCAGTTACTGGGGACAGTGGAATGAGCAGTACTTC. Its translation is CASSYWGQWNEQYF.

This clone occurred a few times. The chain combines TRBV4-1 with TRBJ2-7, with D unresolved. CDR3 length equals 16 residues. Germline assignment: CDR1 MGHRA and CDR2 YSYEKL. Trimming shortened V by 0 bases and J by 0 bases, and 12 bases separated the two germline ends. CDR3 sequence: CASSQDSSFSSYEQYF. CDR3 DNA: TGCGCCAGCAGCCAAGACTCCAGCTTCAGCTCCTACGAGCAGTACTTC.

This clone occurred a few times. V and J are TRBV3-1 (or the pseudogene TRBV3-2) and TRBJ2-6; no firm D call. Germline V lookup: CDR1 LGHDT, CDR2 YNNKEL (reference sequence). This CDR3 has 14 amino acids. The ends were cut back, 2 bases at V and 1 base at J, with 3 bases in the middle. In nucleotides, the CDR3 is TGTGCCAGCAGCCAAAGGTCTGGGGCCAACGTCCTGACTTTC. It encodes CASSQRSGANVLTF.

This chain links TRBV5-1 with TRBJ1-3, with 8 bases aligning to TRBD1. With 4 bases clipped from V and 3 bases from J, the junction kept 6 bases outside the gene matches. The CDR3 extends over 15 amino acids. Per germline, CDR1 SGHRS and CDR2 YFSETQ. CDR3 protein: CASSSSGGFGNTIYF. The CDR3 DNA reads TGCGCCAGCAGCAGCTCAGGGGGCTTTGGAAACACCATATATTTT.

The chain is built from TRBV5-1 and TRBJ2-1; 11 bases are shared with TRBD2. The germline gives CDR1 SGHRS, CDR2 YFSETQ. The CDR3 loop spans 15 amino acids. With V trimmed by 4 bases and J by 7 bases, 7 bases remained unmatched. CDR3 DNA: TGCGCCAGCAGCCTTAGCGGGGGGGTTATGAATGAGCAGTTCTTC. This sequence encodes CASSLSGGVMNEQFF. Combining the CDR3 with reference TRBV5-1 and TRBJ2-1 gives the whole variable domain KAGVTQTPRYLIKTRGQQVTLSCSPISGHRSVSWYQQTPGQGLQFLFEYFSETQRNKGNFPGRFSGRQFSNSRSEMNVSTLELGDSALYLCASSLSGGVMNEQFFGPGTRLTVL.

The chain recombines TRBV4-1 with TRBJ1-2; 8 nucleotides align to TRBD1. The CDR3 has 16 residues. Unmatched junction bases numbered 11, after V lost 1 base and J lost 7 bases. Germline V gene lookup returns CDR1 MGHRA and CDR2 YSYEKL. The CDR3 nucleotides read TGCGCCAGCAGCCAAGCCCCGGCGACAGGGGATTCTGGCTACACCTTC. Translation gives CASSQAPATGDSGYTF.

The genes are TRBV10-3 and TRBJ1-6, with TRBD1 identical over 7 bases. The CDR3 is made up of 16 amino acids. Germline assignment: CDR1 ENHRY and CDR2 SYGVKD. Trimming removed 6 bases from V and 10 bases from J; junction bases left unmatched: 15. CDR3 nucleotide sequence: TGTGCCATCAGGGCCGCCGGGACAGATGGAGGATCACCCCTCCACTTT. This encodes CAIRAAGTDGGSPLHF.

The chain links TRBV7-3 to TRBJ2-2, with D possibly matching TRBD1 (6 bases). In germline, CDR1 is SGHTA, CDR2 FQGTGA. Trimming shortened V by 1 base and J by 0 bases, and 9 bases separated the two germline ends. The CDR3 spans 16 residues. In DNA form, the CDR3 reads TGTGCCAGCAGCTTAATCCGGACAGCGAACACCGGGGAGCTGTTTTTT. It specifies CASSLIRTANTGELFF.

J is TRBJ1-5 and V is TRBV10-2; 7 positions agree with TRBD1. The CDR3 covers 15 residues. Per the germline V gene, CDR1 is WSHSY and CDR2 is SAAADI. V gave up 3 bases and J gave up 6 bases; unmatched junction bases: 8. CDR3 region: CASSDQTGRVQPQHF. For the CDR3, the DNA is TGCGCCAGCAGTGACCAGACAGGGCGGGTTCAGCCCCAGCATTTT.

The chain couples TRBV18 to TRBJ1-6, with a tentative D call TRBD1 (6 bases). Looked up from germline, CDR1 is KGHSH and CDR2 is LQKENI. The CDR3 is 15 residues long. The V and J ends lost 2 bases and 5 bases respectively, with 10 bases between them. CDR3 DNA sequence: TGTGCCAGCTCACCAGAAGGGGGGAATAATTCACCCCTCCACTTT. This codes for CASSPEGGNNSPLHF.

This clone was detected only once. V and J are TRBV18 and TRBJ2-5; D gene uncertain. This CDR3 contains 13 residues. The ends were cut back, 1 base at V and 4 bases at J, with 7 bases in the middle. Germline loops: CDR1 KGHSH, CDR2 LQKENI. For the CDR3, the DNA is TGTGCCAGCTCACCACTAAGTAGAGAGACCCAGTACTTC. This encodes CASSPLSRETQYF. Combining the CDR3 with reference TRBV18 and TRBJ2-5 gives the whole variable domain NAGVMQNPRHLVRRRGQEARLRCSPMKGHSHVYWYRQLPEEGLKFMVYLQKENIIDESGMPKERFSAEFPKEGPSILRIQQVVRGDSAAYFCASSPLSRETQYFGPGTRLLVL.

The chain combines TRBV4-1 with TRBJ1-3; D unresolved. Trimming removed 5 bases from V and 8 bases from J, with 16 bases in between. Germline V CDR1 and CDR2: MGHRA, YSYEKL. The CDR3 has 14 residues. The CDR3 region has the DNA TGCGCCAGCAGCTCGATCGAATTTCGGCACACCATATATTTT. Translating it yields CASSSIEFRHTIYF.

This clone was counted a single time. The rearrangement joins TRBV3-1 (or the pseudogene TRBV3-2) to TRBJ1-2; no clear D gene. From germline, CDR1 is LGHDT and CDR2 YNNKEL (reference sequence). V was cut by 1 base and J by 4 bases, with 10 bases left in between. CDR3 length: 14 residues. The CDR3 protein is CASSQVEQRYGYTF. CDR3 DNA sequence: TGTGCCAGCAGCCAAGTCGAACAGCGCTATGGCTACACCTTC.

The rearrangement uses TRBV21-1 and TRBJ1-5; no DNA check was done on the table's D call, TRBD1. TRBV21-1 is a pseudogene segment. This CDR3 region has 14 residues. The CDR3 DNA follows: TGTGCCAGCAGCAAAGGACAGGGGCATCAGCCCCAGCATTTT. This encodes CASSKGQGHQPQHF.

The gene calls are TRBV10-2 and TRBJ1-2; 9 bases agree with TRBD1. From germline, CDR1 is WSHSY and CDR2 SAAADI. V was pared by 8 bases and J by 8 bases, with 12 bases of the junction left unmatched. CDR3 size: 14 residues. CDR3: CASRGDRVINGYTF. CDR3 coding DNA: TGCGCCAGCCGAGGGGACAGGGTCATAAACGGCTACACCTTC.

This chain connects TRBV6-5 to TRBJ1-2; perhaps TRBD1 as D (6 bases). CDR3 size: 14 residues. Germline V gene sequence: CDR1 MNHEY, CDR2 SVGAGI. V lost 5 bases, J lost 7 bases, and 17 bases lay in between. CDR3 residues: CASSRNTGRLGYTF. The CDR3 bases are TGTGCCAGCAGTCGTAACACAGGGAGGCTTGGCTACACCTTC.

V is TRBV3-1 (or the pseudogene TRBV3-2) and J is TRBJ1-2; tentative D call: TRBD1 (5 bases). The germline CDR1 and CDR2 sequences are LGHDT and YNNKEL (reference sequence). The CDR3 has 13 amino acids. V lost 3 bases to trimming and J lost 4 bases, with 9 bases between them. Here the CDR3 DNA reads TGTGCCAGCAGCCAGAACGACAGCTATGGCTACACCTTC. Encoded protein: CASSQNDSYGYTF.

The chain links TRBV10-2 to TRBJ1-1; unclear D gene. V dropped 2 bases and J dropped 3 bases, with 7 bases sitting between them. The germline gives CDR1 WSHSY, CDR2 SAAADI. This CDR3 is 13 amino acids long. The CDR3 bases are TGCGCCAGCAGTGAGATCGGTCACACTGAAGCTTTCTTT. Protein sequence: CASSEIGHTEAFF.

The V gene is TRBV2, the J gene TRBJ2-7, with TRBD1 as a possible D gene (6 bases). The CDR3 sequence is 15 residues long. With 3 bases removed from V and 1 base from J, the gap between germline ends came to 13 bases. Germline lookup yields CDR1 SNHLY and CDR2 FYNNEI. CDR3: CASSDQDSPSYEQYF. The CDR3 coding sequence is TGTGCCAGCAGTGACCAGGACAGCCCTTCCTACGAGCAGTACTTC.

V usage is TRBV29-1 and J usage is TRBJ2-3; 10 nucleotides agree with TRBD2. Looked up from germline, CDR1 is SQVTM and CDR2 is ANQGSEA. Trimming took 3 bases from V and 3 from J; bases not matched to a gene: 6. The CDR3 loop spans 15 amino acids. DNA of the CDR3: TGCAGCGTTGAGCGGGTAGCGGGGGGTACAGATACGCAGTATTTT. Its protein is CSVERVAGGTDTQYF.